This passage covers 13 T cell receptor beta chains from one sample sequenced in a study of T cells in Graves' hyperthyroidism and ophthalmopathy. RNA transcripts yielded amplified TCR beta CDR3 regions. When the TCR CDR3 underwent first-round RT-PCR, the HTBI primer set was used. TCRdb recomputed calls from the multiplex PCR reads with MiXCR, one row per CDR3 protein. This sample carries roughly 580,000 distinct CDR3 sequences, approximately 44% of them seen once, and the ten largest clones take approximately 8.2%. Sequenced sample: peripheral blood or thyroid tissue (not recorded which). These receptors all come from a woman aged 18-30 years with Graves' hyperthyroidism.

This clonotype was found many times. The chain is built from TRBV29-1 and TRBJ2-7; 9 positions match TRBD1. CDR1 is SQVTM, CDR2 ANQGSEA, per germline. V lost 6 bases to trimming and J lost 1 base; unmatched junction nucleotides: 4. The CDR3 consists of 13 residues. The CDR3 nucleotides read TGCAGCGTGGGGACAGGGCATTCCTACGAGCAGTACTTC. It codes for CSVGTGHSYEQYF.

On this clonotype itself: One end of the junction is discordant with germline, which a read error may explain. CDR3 in amino acids: CASSQGTSGLSYEQYF. The CDR3 DNA reads TGCGCCAGCAGCCAAGGGACTAGCGGGCTCTCCTACGAGCAGTACTTC. V usage is TRBV7-2 and J usage is TRBJ2-7; 12 bases are shared with TRBD2. Germline V lookup: CDR1 SGHTA, CDR2 FQGNSA. This CDR3 has 16 residues.

The chain combines TRBV7-2 with TRBJ2-2; no firm D call. Germline values: CDR1 SGHTA, CDR2 FQGNSA. The CDR3 runs 16 residues. Trimming shortened V by 5 bases and J by 2 bases, and 15 bases separated the two germline ends. CDR3 nucleotides: TGTGCCAGCAGCCAAGAAACGGGCGGAAACACCGGGGAGCTGTTTTTT. Protein product: CASSQETGGNTGELFF.

The V call is TRBV12-3 or TRBV12-4, the J call TRBJ1-5, with D unresolved. There are 12 residues in the CDR3. Here the CDR3 DNA reads TGTGCTAGTGGCCCCGCGATAGGGTCCCAGCATTTT. Encoded protein: CASGPAIGSQHF.

In this sample, this clonotype turned up a few times. The chain is built from TRBV20-1 and TRBJ1-2; D unclear. The germline V gene has CDR1 DFQATT and CDR2 SNEGSKA (reference sequence). The V end was cut by 1 base, the J end by 8 bases, with 20 bases between. The CDR3 totals 15 residues. CDR3 coding DNA: TGCAGTGCTAGAGTGGGTTCGAGGCAGGTGGGGGGCTACACCTTC. Protein: CSARVGSRQVGGYTF.

This sequence joins TRBV2 and TRBJ2-7; 7 positions match TRBD1. V was clipped by 8 bases and J by 7 bases; unmatched bases: 5. CDR3 length equals 11 residues. CDR1 and CDR2 (germline): SNHLY, FYNNEI. CDR3 DNA sequence: TGTGCCAGCTCGAGGGGGCCGGAGCAGTACTTC. Translation gives CASSRGPEQYF. Using reference TRBV2 and TRBJ2-7 for the parts outside the CDR3, the full variable domain is EPEVTQTPSHQVTQMGQEVILRCVPISNHLYFYWYRQILGQKVEFLVSFYNNEISEKSEIFDDQFSVERPDGSNFTLKIRSTKLEDSAMYFCASSRGPEQYFGPGTRLTVT.

Details on this clonotype: An end of the junction differs from the germline gene, which may be a read error. The V gene is TRBV19, the J gene TRBJ2-6; the D gene is possibly TRBD1 (5 bases). Germline-derived CDR1 and CDR2 are LNHDA and SQIVND (reference sequence). CDR3 length: 15 amino acids. Here the CDR3 reads CASSIGQAGANVPTF. CDR3 DNA sequence: TGTGCCAGTAGTATTGGACAAGCTGGGGCCAACGTCCCGACTTTC.

This chain connects TRBV20-1 to TRBJ1-5; D may be TRBD1 (5 bases). Per germline, CDR1 DFQATT and CDR2 SNEGSKA (reference sequence). Deletions cut 6 bases from V and 0 bases from J, with 15 bases between. There are 15 residues in the CDR3. CDR3 sequence: CSAQRGSHSNQPQHF. The DNA for the CDR3 is TGCAGTGCCCAGAGGGGCAGTCATAGCAATCAGCCCCAGCATTTT.

This chain connects TRBV14 to TRBJ1-1; TRBD1 aligns across 12 bases. CDR1 and CDR2 (germline): SGHDN, FVKESK. V gave up 4 bases and J gave up 1 base; unmatched junction bases: 7. The CDR3 is made up of 17 amino acids. For the CDR3, the DNA is TGTGCCAGCAGCCCGTGGGGACAGGGGGCTCCGAACACTGAAGCTTTCTTT. As protein: CASSPWGQGAPNTEAFF.

This chain uses TRBV6-1 with TRBJ1-1; no clear D. V was cut by 7 bases and J by 2 bases, with 5 bases left in between. Looked up from germline, CDR1 is MNHNS and CDR2 is SASEGT. There are 11 residues in the CDR3. The CDR3 sequence: CASKTNTEAFF. The CDR3 DNA follows: TGTGCCAGCAAAACTAACACTGAAGCTTTCTTT.

The chain couples TRBV2 to TRBJ2-5, with 7 bases identical to TRBD1. The CDR3 runs to 14 residues. Germline trimming cut 5 bases from V and 3 bases from J; bases unmatched to any gene: 6. Germline V lookup: CDR1 SNHLY, CDR2 FYNNEI. CDR3 protein: CASSTRTGKETQYF. CDR3 coding DNA: TGTGCCAGCAGTACGCGGACAGGAAAAGAGACCCAGTACTTC.

This chain links TRBV2 with TRBJ1-4; possibly TRBD1 for D (5 bases). This CDR3 comprises 13 residues. V lost 6 bases and J lost 8, with 13 bases in between. CDR1 and CDR2 (germline): SNHLY, FYNNEI. The CDR3 DNA reads TGTGCCAGCAGGGGACTAGCGGGAGAAAAACTGTTTTTT. Translated: CASRGLAGEKLFF.

As concerns this clonotype: The CDR3 ends on some other residue instead of the conserved phenylalanine or tryptophan, so this is likely a read error. This rearrangement joins TRBV29-1 to TRBJ2-3, with TRBD2 identical over 10 bases. The germline V gene encodes CDR1 SQVTM and CDR2 ANQGSEA. This CDR3 is 16 amino acids long. The trim removed 0 bases at V and 3 bases at J, leaving 6 bases unmatched. CDR3 loop: CSVEDETSGKTDTQYL. DNA for the CDR3: TGCAGCGTTGAAGATGAAACTAGCGGGAAGACAGATACGCAGTATCTT.